Listed here are 19 T cell receptor beta chains from one sample, sequenced in a study of OX40 agonist ivuxolimab in advanced cancers. Sequencing was performed with immunoSEQ multiplex PCR; in TCRdb, only in-frame clones are kept and a portion is missing. The sample includes about 100,000 clones, over 75% of them seen just once. Sequenced here: CD4+ or CD8+ T cells sorted from blood, sampled in a trial of the OX40 agonist ivuxolimab. All receptors come from an adult with an advanced solid tumor such as melanoma, head and neck, liver or kidney cancer.

The chain's CDR3 is CASSLGKHEQYF. As DNA, the CDR3 is TGCGCCAGCAGCTTGGGAAAACACGAGCAGTACTTC. The chain employs TRBV5-1 and TRBJ2-5; D remains ambiguous. The closer fit of TRBJ2-7 to the DNA end suggests the J call may be wrong. CDR1 and CDR2 from the germline V gene are SGHRS and YFSETQ. This CDR3 has 12 amino acids.

The genes are TRBV2 and TRBJ1-2; D ambiguous. This CDR3 has 11 amino acids. The V end lost 4 bases, the J end lost 7 bases, and 7 bases lay between the germline ends. The germline V gene has CDR1 SNHLY and CDR2 FYNNEI. CDR3 loop: CASSGAVGYTF. In DNA, the CDR3 is TGTGCCAGCAGTGGAGCTGTTGGCTACACCTTC.

V is TRBV5-4 and J is TRBJ2-2, with D possibly TRBD2 on 7 matching bases. Trimming shortened V by 7 bases and J by 4 bases, and 26 bases separated the two germline ends. Germline CDR1 and CDR2: SGHNT and YYREEE (reference sequence). This CDR3 comprises 18 residues. The CDR3 loop reads CASSNPTRGAFPTGELFF. The CDR3, as DNA: TGTGCCAGCTCGAACCCAACACGGGGGGCCTTCCCCACCGGGGAGCTGTTTTTT. The complete variable domain, with remaining parts taken from reference TRBV5-4 and TRBJ2-2, reads ETGVTQSPTHLIKTRGQQVTLRCSSQSGHNTVSWYQQALGQGPQFIFQYYREEENGRGNFPPRFSGLQFPNYSSELNVNALELDDSALYLCASSNPTRGAFPTGELFFGEGSRLTVL.

The chain couples TRBV7-2 to TRBJ2-3; D is uncertain. Germline lookup yields CDR1 SGHTA and CDR2 FQGNSA. CDR3 size: 14 residues. V was shortened by 6 bases and J by 9 bases, with 19 bases between the two germline ends. The CDR3 region is CASSQPGVAHTQYF. CDR3 sequence (DNA): TGTGCCAGCAGTCAACCGGGTGTAGCTCACACGCAGTATTTT.

The chain links TRBV19 to TRBJ2-7; a possible D gene is TRBD1 (6 bases). The V gene's germline CDR1 is LNHDA and CDR2 SQIVND (reference sequence). CDR3 size: 15 residues. V lost 1 base and J lost 2, with 12 bases in between. Here the CDR3 reads CASSIGPGVTYEQYF. Here the CDR3 DNA reads TGTGCCAGTAGTATAGGGCCAGGGGTCACCTACGAGCAGTACTTC.

This CDR3 is CASSMIGNTIYF. The DNA for the CDR3 is TGTGCCAGTAGTATGATTGGAAACACCATATATTTT. This chain connects TRBV19 to TRBJ1-3; D call uncertain. CDR1 LNHDA and CDR2 SQIVND come from the germline V gene (reference sequence). This CDR3 region has 12 residues. V was trimmed by 3 bases and J by 3 bases, leaving 3 bases between them.

V is TRBV20-1 and J is TRBJ1-1, with a possible D match to TRBD1 (5 bases). The length of the CDR3 is 11 residues. Trimming took off 7 bases at V and 5 bases at J, with 11 bases between the two ends. Germline V lookup: CDR1 DFQATT, CDR2 SNEGSKA (reference sequence). The CDR3 reads CSGAGATEAFF. The CDR3, as DNA: TGCAGTGGGGCCGGGGCAACTGAAGCTTTCTTT.

The V gene is TRBV5-4, the J gene TRBJ2-5, with TRBD1 matching over 7 bases. CDR1 SGHNT and CDR2 YYREEE come from the germline V gene (reference sequence). CDR3 length: 13 residues. The junction had 5 bases not matched to a gene; V was cut back by 4 bases and J by 5 bases. CDR3 residues: CASSPGGYETQYF. Here the CDR3 DNA reads TGTGCCAGCAGCCCAGGGGGTTATGAGACCCAGTACTTC.

The J gene is TRBJ2-7, the V gene TRBV11-2; possibly TRBD1 for D (5 bases). V was pared by 1 base and J by 2 bases, with 15 bases between. Germline V gene sequence: CDR1 SGHAT, CDR2 FQNNGV. The length of the CDR3 is 16 residues. The DNA of the CDR3 is TGTGCCAGCAGCTTAGGGCCAGGGCAAGGGGCCTACGAGCAGTACTTC. It yields the protein CASSLGPGQGAYEQYF.

This chain connects TRBV10-1 to TRBJ2-5, with a weak D call TRBD2 (6 bases). This CDR3 is built from 16 residues. The germline V gene encodes CDR1 WNHNN and CDR2 SYGVQD (reference sequence). V lost 7 bases and J 2 bases, leaving 20 bases between the germline ends. CDR3 sequence reads: CASILALLPGQETQYF. The CDR3 DNA follows: TGCGCCAGCATACTAGCACTCCTCCCTGGGCAAGAGACCCAGTACTTC.

The genes are TRBV15 and TRBJ1-4; the match to TRBD1 covers 7 bases. The CDR3 extends over 15 amino acids. The germline V gene encodes CDR1 LNHNV and CDR2 YYDKDF (reference sequence). V gave up 5 bases and J gave up 7 bases; unmatched junction bases: 10. CDR3 loop: CATSRGRQGLEKLFF. The CDR3 DNA follows: TGTGCCACCAGCCGAGGAAGACAGGGTCTTGAAAAACTGTTTTTT.

The chain links TRBV7-9 to TRBJ2-7; TRBD2 might be the D (6 bases). Germline V gene sequence: CDR1 SEHNR, CDR2 FQNEAQ (reference sequence). This CDR3 region has 16 residues. Between the trimmed V and J ends, which lost 8 bases and 2 bases, there was a span of 22 bases. The CDR3: CASAQLGLPGAYEQYF. The CDR3 DNA reads as TGTGCCAGCGCACAATTGGGACTCCCCGGGGCCTACGAGCAGTACTTC.

The gene calls are TRBV7-2 and TRBJ2-5; D might be TRBD2 (6 bases). The CDR3 sequence is 15 residues long. Germline loops: CDR1 SGHTA, CDR2 FQGNSA. V lost 3 bases to trimming and J lost 3 bases, with 14 bases between them. CDR3 loop: CASSFSAGREETQYF. Written as DNA, the CDR3 is TGTGCCAGCAGCTTTAGTGCCGGGAGAGAAGAGACCCAGTACTTC.

This clone was observed a handful of times. The J gene is TRBJ2-7, the V gene TRBV7-2, with TRBD2 matching over 7 bases. The germline gives CDR1 SGHTA, CDR2 FQGNSA. V dropped 3 bases and J dropped 5; count of bases not matched to a gene: 7. The CDR3 spans 14 residues. The CDR3 DNA reads TGTGCCAGCAGCTTCTCAGCGGGGAAGGACGAGCAGTACTTC. Protein product: CASSFSAGKDEQYF.

The chain couples TRBV6-5 to TRBJ2-3, with 10 positions matching TRBD2. The J segment lost 2 bases and the V segment lost 7 bases, leaving 6 bases of the junction unmatched. CDR3 size: 15 residues. Germline CDR1 and CDR2: MNHEY and SVGAGI. The CDR3 reads CASTALAGITDTQYF. Written as DNA, the CDR3 is TGTGCCAGCACCGCACTAGCGGGGATCACAGATACGCAGTATTTT.

This chain connects TRBV27 to TRBJ1-4; TRBD1 aligns across 7 bases. There are 14 residues in the CDR3. The V and J ends lost 7 bases and 6 bases, in that order; junction bases with no gene match: 8. CDR1 is MNHEY and CDR2 is SMNVEV in the germline V gene (reference sequence). In DNA, the CDR3 is TGTGCCAGCAACCGACAGGGCGGTGATGAAAAACTGTTTTTT. This gives the protein CASNRQGGDEKLFF.

The rearrangement joins TRBV9 to TRBJ1-3, with 7 bases identical to TRBD1. The V segment lost 1 base and the J segment 4 bases; nucleotides outside the gene matches: 11. CDR1 and CDR2 from the germline V gene are SGDLS and YYNGEE. The CDR3 is 17 residues long. Here the CDR3 reads CASSVRQGQGVGNTIYF. CDR3 in DNA: TGTGCCAGCAGCGTAAGACAGGGCCAGGGTGTGGGAAACACCATATATTTT.

This chain uses TRBV7-9 with TRBJ2-3; D unclear. V shed 1 base and J shed 0 bases, with 5 bases lying between them. CDR1 is SEHNR, CDR2 FQNEAQ, per germline (reference sequence). The length of the CDR3 is 14 residues. The CDR3, as DNA: TGTGCCAGCAGCTTAGTGGCCAGCACAGATACGCAGTATTTT. This gives the protein CASSLVASTDTQYF. Full variable domain (rest looked up from reference TRBV7-9 and TRBJ2-3): DTGVSQNPRHKITKRGQNVTFRCDPISEHNRLYWYRQTLGQGPEFLTYFQNEAQLEKSRLLSDRFSAERPKGSFSTLEIQRTEQGDSAMYLCASSLVASTDTQYFGPGTRLTVL.

The genes are TRBV18 and TRBJ1-6, with a weak D call TRBD1 (5 bases). Trimming left V 0 bases short and J 9 bases short, with 6 bases between. The CDR3 consists of 13 residues. The germline V gene has CDR1 KGHSH and CDR2 LQKENI. CDR3 sequence (DNA): TGTGCCAGCTCACCACCGGGACTTTCACCCCTCCACTTT. This codes for CASSPPGLSPLHF. Full variable domain (remainder filled in from reference TRBV18 and TRBJ1-6): NAGVMQNPRHLVRRRGQEARLRCSPMKGHSHVYWYRQLPEEGLKFMVYLQKENIIDESGMPKERFSAEFPKEGPSILRIQQVVRGDSAAYFCASSPPGLSPLHFGNGTRLTVT.